This TCR beta chain was captured by sequencing in a study of T-cell memory formation after mild COVID-19. Sample barcodes and UMIs were carried by the TCR alpha and TCR beta cDNA libraries that 5'RACE generated with constant-segment primers. Via MiXCR, TCRdb re-called the 5' RACE reads, giving one row per CDR3 protein. The table includes some 120,000 distinct CDR3 sequences, approximately 6.2% detected once. V lost 2 bases to trimming and J lost 3 bases, with 6 bases between them. From germline, CDR1 is KGHDR and CDR2 SFDVKD. The length of the CDR3 is 13 residues. This receptor was identified in an adult woman who had mild COVID-19 (a few samples of this study predate the infection). Cell type and time point are not known. The rearrangement uses TRBV24-1 and TRBJ2-5; no firm D call. Sequencing was carried out using PBMCs or a T cell subset sorted from them (not recorded which). The CDR3 loop is CATSDSPEETQYF. In DNA, the CDR3 is TGTGCCACCAGTGATTCGCCAGAAGAGACCCAGTACTTC.